These T cell receptor beta chains were read from a single sample in a study of T-cell reconstitution after alpha-beta-depleted transplantation in children. MiXCR, run by TCRdb on the PCR reads, gives a single entry per CDR3 protein. The data contain some 600,000 distinct CDR3 sequences, 10% to 15% of them singletons. The sequencing here drew on PBMCs, mostly from graft donor cells, taken 360 days after TCRalphabeta/CD19-depleted stem cell transplant. Receptor source: a male patient younger than 18 who had a stem cell transplant for acute myeloid leukemia, so the T cells may come from the graft donor. The CDR3 runs from the conserved cysteine through the conserved F or W. The D gene is left open where the match is weak. Clone size is not always given. Where it is, it says once, few, many or a class for expanded clones.

clone_size	v_call	j_call	d_call	cdr3_nt	cdr3_aa
few	TRBV28	TRBJ2-7	.	TGTGCCAGCAGTTTATCATACGGGGGACCCTACGAGCAGTACTTC	CASSLSYGGPYEQYF
many	TRBV29-1	TRBJ2-3	.	TGCAGCGTTGAGAGCGTGAAGGGTCACCAAACGGATACGCAGTATTTT	CSVESVKGHQTDTQYF
many	TRBV7-9	TRBJ1-5	TRBD1	TGTGCCAGCAGTTGGGGAACCGGGACAGCGGGCAATCAGCCCCAGCATTTT	CASSWGTGTAGNQPQHF
.	TRBV7-9	TRBJ2-7	TRBD2	TGTGCCAGCAGCCCCAAAGGGGAGGGGCACGAGCAGTACTTC	CASSPKGEGHEQYF
few	TRBV10-3	TRBJ2-7	TRBD2	TGTGCCATCAGCCTTCTCAGCGGGACTACCTACGAGCAGTACTTC	CAISLLSGTTYEQYF
few	TRBV20-1	TRBJ2-7	TRBD2	TGCAGTGCCGGACTAGCGGGAGGCCACGAGCAGTACTTC	CSAGLAGGHEQYF
.	TRBV6-2/TRBV6-3	TRBJ2-3	.	TGTGCCAGCAGCCCGTCCCAGGGTACGCAGTATTTT	CASSPSQGTQYF
.	TRBV10-3	TRBJ2-2	.	TGTGCCACCAAAGACGGGGAGCTGTTTTTT	CATKDGELFF
few	TRBV20-1	TRBJ2-7	TRBD2	TGCAGTGCCTACTCAGGGGACCTAGCGGGAGGGAGCACCTACGAGCAGTACTTC	CSAYSGDLAGGSTYEQYF
.	TRBV20-1	TRBJ2-7	.	TGCAGTGCTAGTCGCGGGTACTCCTACGAGCAGTACTTC	CSASRGYSYEQYF
many	TRBV28	TRBJ2-1	TRBD1	TGTGCCAGCAGTTTACTCGGGACAGGGGGCTACAATGAGCAGTTCTTC	CASSLLGTGGYNEQFF
many	TRBV9	TRBJ2-6	.	TGTGCCAGCAGCGTAGTCTCTGGGGCCAACGTCCTGACTTTC	CASSVVSGANVLTF
.	TRBV27	TRBJ2-7	.	TGTGCCAGCAGTTCATCGGTAGCAGTCGAGCAGTACTTC	CASSSSVAVEQYF
.	TRBV4-3	TRBJ1-1	TRBD1	TGCGCCAGCAGCCAAGATAGAGGGGGCCTAGTTGGGAACACTGAAGCTTTCTTT	CASSQDRGGLVGNTEAFF
few	TRBV27	TRBJ2-3	TRBD2	TGTGCCAGCAGTACGACTAGCGTCTATGGAGATACGCAGTATTTT	CASSTTSVYGDTQYF
.	TRBV5-1	TRBJ1-4	.	TGCGCCAGCAGCTTGCGGGGGGTGGCTAATGAAAAACTGTTTTTT	CASSLRGVANEKLFF
.	TRBV20-1	TRBJ2-7	TRBD2	TGCAGTGCTCCGAAGACTAGCCTGTACGAGCAGTACTTC	CSAPKTSLYEQYF
many	TRBV28	TRBJ2-7	.	TGTGCCAGCAGATGGAAGGGGTACGAGCAGTACTTC	CASRWKGYEQYF
.	TRBV20-1	TRBJ2-1	TRBD2	TGCAGTGCTCCCCCCCCCACTAGCGGGAGGCTGGGCAATGAGCAGTTCTTC	CSAPPPTSGRLGNEQFF
many	TRBV12-3/TRBV12-4	TRBJ2-7	.	TGTGCCAGCAGTCCTGGTCGGGGGAGTTTCCCCTACGAGCAGTACTTC	CASSPGRGSFPYEQYF
few	TRBV4-2	TRBJ2-5	.	TGTGCCAGCAGCCACCACGCCGAGGAAGAGACCCAGTACTTC	CASSHHAEEETQYF
few	TRBV6-2/TRBV6-3	TRBJ1-1	.	TGTGCCAGCAGACCAGACACTTACACTGAAGCTTTCTTT	CASRPDTYTEAFF
.	TRBV7-8	TRBJ2-3	TRBD2	TGTGCCAGCAGCTTATCTTGGGCGGGAGGCACAGATACGCAGTATTTT	CASSLSWAGGTDTQYF
few	TRBV20-1	TRBJ2-1	.	TGCAGTGCCATCAGGGTCGGCAATGAGCAGTTCTTC	CSAIRVGNEQFF
.	TRBV29-1	TRBJ2-3	.	TGCAGCGTTCGCGACAGGGGACTAGCCGATACGCAGTATTTT	CSVRDRGLADTQYF
few	TRBV19	TRBJ2-7	TRBD1	TGTGCCAGTAGTATAGGAACAGGGGACACCGCGGAGTACTTC	CASSIGTGDTAEYF
.	TRBV4-3	TRBJ2-2	.	TGCGCCAGCAGCCAAATCGCCACTGCCAAATCCAACACCGGGGAGCTGTTTTTT	CASSQIATAKSNTGELFF
few	TRBV11-2	TRBJ2-7	TRBD2	TGTGCCAGCAGTTTGCCCCGGGGGGGCTCGGGCGAGCAGTACTTC	CASSLPRGGSGEQYF
few	TRBV21-1	TRBJ2-7	.	TGTGCCAGCAGCAAACAGGTCGGGACAGGGTACGAGCAGTACTTC	CASSKQVGTGYEQYF
.	TRBV14	TRBJ2-1	.	TGTGCCAGCAGCCAAGAAATACAAGGCAATGAGCAGTTCTTC	CASSQEIQGNEQFF
.	TRBV7-9	TRBJ2-5	.	TGTGCCAGCAGCCGCGTTGTCGGGACCGTAGGGGGAGAGACCCAGTACTTC	CASSRVVGTVGGETQYF
many	TRBV28	TRBJ2-2	TRBD1	TGTGCCAGCAGTCCTACCGGGACAGGGGTTATCACCGGGGAGCTGTTTTTT	CASSPTGTGVITGELFF
.	TRBV5-1	TRBJ2-7	.	TGCGCCAGCAGCTTGGCCGGAGGGAGGCTCACCTACGAGCAGTACTTC	CASSLAGGRLTYEQYF
.	TRBV12-3/TRBV12-4	TRBJ2-7	.	TGTGCCAGCAGTTCCCCCAGGGCTACCCCTTTCGACTACGAGCAGTACTTC	CASSSPRATPFDYEQYF
few	TRBV7-2	TRBJ2-1	TRBD2	TGTGCCACCCGGACTAGCGGGACTCTGAGCTCCTACAATGAGCAGTTCTTC	CATRTSGTLSSYNEQFF
.	TRBV18	TRBJ2-1	TRBD1	TGTGCCAGCTCACCACAGGGGGCCTCAAACAATGAGCAGTTCTTC	CASSPQGASNNEQFF
many	TRBV10-3	TRBJ2-1	.	TGTGCCATCAGACAGGCTAGCGCGTACAATGAGCAGTTCTTC	CAIRQASAYNEQFF
few	TRBV15	TRBJ2-6	TRBD1	TGTGCCACCAGTGGACAGGGGGTCTCTGGGGCCAACGTCCTGACTTTC	CATSGQGVSGANVLTF
.	TRBV7-2	TRBJ2-3	.	TGTGCCAGCAGCTTAGCGCGTCCGCAGTATTTT	CASSLARPQYF
many	TRBV28	TRBJ2-1	TRBD2	TGTGCCAGCAGTTTTTGGCGGGAGGGCCCCGATGAGCAGTTCTTC	CASSFWREGPDEQFF
few	TRBV7-3	TRBJ2-3	.	TGTGCCAGCAGCTTAATCCGGGATGAGGCAGATACGCAGTATTTT	CASSLIRDEADTQYF
.	TRBV9	TRBJ2-6	.	TGTGCCAGCAGCGTAAGCGTTCTTGTATCTGGGGCCAACGTCCTGACTTTC	CASSVSVLVSGANVLTF
many	TRBV28	TRBJ2-7	TRBD2	TGTGCCAGCAGTTTGGCGGGAGCTCGGTACGAGCAGTACTTC	CASSLAGARYEQYF
once	TRBV7-3	TRBJ2-1	.	TGTGCCAGCAGCCCTGCGAGGCCGGTAGGGCGGTACAATGAGCAGTTCTTC	CASSPARPVGRYNEQFF
few	TRBV7-6	TRBJ2-5	TRBD2	TGTGCCAGCAGCACTTATTATGCGGGAGGGAGATTTATGGAGACCCAGTACTTC	CASSTYYAGGRFMETQYF
.	TRBV14	TRBJ2-5	TRBD1	TGTGCCAGCAGCACAGGGGGCGAGATCCAAGAGACCCAGTACTTC	CASSTGGEIQETQYF
.	TRBV5-1	TRBJ2-5	.	TGCGCCAGCGGGGGAGCCAGGGAGTGGGGAGAGACCCAGTACTTC	CASGGAREWGETQYF
.	TRBV7-8	TRBJ2-4	TRBD1	TGTGCCAGCAGCTTATTACAGGGGGCCTCCAAAAACATTCAGTACTTC	CASSLLQGASKNIQYF
many	TRBV25-1	TRBJ1-1	.	TGTGCCAGCAGCTCAGGGTATGGGTTGTACACTGAAGCTTTCTTT	CASSSGYGLYTEAFF